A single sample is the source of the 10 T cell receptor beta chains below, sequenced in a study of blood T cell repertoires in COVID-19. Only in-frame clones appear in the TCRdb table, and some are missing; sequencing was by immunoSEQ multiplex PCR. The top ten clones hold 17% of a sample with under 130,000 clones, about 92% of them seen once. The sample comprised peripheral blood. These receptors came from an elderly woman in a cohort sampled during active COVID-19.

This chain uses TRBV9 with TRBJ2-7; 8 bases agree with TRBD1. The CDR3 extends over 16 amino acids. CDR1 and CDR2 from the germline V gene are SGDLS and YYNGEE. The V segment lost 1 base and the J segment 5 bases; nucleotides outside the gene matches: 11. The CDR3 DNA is TGTGCCAGCAGCGTATCTACCGGGACAGGTGGCCACGAGCAGTACTTC. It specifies CASSVSTGTGGHEQYF.

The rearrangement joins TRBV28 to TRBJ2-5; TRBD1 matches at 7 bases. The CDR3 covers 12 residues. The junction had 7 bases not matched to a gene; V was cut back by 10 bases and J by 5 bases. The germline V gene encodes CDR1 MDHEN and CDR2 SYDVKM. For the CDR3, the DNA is TGTGCCACTACAGGGGCTGTTGAGACCCAGTACTTC. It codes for CATTGAVETQYF.

CDR3 coding DNA: TGTGCCAGTAGTGACAGCCCTTCTGGAAACACCATATATTTT. It translates to CASSDSPSGNTIYF. The V call is TRBV19, the J call TRBJ1-3; tentative D call: TRBD1 (5 bases). In germline, CDR1 is LNHDA, CDR2 SQIVND (reference sequence). The CDR3 totals 14 residues. With 5 bases removed from V and 1 base from J, the gap between germline ends came to 9 bases.

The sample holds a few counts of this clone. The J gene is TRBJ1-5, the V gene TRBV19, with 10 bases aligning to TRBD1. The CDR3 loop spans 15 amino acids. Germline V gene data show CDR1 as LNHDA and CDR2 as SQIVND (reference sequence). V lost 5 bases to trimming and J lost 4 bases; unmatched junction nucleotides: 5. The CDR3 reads CASSAPDRGNQPQHF. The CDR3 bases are TGTGCCAGTAGTGCCCCGGACAGGGGGAATCAGCCCCAGCATTTT. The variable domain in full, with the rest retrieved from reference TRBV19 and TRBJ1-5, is DGGITQSPKYLFRKEGQNVTLSCEQNLNHDAMYWYRQDPGQGLRLIYYSQIVNDFQKGDIAEGYSVSREKKESFPLTVTSAQKNPTAFYLCASSAPDRGNQPQHFGDGTRLSIL.

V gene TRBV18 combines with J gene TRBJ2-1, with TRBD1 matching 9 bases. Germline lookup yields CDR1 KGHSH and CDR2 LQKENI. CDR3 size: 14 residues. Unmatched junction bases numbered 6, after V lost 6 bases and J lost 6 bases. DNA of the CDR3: TGTGCCAGCTCGGGACAGGGTCAGGGCAATGAGCAGTTCTTC. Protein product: CASSGQGQGNEQFF. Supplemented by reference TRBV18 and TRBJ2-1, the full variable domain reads NAGVMQNPRHLVRRRGQEARLRCSPMKGHSHVYWYRQLPEEGLKFMVYLQKENIIDESGMPKERFSAEFPKEGPSILRIQQVVRGDSAAYFCASSGQGQGNEQFFGPGTRLTVL.

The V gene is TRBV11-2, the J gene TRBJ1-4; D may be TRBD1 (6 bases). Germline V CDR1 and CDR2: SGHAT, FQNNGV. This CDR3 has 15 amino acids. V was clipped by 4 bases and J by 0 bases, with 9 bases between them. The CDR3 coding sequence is TGTGCCAGCAGCTCCGGGGACACAACTAATGAAAAACTGTTTTTT. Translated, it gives CASSSGDTTNEKLFF.

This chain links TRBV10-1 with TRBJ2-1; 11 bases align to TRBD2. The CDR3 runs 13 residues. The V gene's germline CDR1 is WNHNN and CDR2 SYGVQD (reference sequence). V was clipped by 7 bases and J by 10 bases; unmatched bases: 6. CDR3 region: CASTRTSGSEQFF. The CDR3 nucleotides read TGCGCCAGCACTAGGACTAGCGGGTCGGAGCAGTTCTTC.

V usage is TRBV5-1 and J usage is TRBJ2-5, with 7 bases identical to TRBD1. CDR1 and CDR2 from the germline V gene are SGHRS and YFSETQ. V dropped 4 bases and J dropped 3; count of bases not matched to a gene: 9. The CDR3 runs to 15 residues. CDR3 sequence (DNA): TGCGCCAGCAGCAAAGCCGGGACAGTGGAAGAGACCCAGTACTTC. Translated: CASSKAGTVEETQYF.

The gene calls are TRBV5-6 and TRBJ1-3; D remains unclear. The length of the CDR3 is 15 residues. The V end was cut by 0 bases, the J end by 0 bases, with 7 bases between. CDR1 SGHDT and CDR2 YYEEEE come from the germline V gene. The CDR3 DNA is TGTGCCAGCAGCTTGGAAGACTACTCTGGAAACACCATATATTTT. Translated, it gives CASSLEDYSGNTIYF.

This chain's CDR3 is CASSQGRGYGYTF. The CDR3 DNA reads TGTGCCAGCAGCCAAGGCAGGGGCTATGGCTACACCTTC. The chain has TRBV3-1 (or the pseudogene TRBV3-2) and TRBJ1-2, with D possibly being TRBD1 (6 bases). Trimming left V 1 base short and J 4 bases short, with 7 bases between. This CDR3 is built from 13 residues. Per the germline V gene, CDR1 is LGHDT and CDR2 is YNNKEL (reference sequence).